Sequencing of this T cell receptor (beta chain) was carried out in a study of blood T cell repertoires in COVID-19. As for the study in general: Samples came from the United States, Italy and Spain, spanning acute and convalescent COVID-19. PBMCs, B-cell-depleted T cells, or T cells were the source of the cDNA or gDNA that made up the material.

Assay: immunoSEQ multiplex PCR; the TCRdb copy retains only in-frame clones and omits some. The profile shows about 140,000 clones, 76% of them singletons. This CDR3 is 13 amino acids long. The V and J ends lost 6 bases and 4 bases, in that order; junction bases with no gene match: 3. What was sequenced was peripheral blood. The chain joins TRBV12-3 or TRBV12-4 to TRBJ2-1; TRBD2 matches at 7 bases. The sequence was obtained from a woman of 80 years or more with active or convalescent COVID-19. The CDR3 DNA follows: TGTGCCAGCAGCAGGCGGGGGTACAATGAGCAGTTCTTC. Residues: CASSRRGYNEQFF.